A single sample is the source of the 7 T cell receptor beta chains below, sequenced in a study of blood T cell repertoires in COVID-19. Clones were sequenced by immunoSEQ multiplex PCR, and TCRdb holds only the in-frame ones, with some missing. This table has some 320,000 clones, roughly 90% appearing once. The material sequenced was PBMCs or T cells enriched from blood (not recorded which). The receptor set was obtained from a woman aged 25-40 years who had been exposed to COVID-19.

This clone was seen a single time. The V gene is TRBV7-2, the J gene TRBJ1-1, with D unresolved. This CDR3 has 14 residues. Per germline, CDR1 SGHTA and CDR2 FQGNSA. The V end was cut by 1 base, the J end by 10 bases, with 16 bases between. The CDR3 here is CASSLVEPSTGAFF. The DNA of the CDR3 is TGTGCCAGCAGCTTAGTAGAACCGTCGACGGGAGCTTTCTTT.

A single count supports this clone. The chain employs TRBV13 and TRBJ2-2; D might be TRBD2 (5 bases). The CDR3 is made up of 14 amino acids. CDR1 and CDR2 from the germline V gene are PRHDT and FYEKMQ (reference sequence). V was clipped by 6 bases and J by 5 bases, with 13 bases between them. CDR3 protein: CASSFPRRTGELFF. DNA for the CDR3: TGTGCCAGCAGTTTCCCGAGGAGGACCGGGGAGCTGTTTTTT.

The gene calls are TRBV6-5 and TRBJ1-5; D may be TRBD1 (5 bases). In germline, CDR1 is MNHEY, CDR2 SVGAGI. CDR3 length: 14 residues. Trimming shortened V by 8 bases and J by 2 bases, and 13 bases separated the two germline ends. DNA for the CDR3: TGTGCCAGCGGTCGGGCCAGGGGCAATCAGCCCCAGCATTTT. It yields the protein CASGRARGNQPQHF.

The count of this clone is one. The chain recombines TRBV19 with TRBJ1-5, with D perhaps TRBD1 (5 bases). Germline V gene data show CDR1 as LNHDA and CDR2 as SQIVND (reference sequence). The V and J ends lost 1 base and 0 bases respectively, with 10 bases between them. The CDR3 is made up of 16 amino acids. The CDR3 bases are TGTGCCAGTAGTATAGGGCAGGGCCGTAGCAATCAGCCCCAGCATTTT. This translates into CASSIGQGRSNQPQHF.

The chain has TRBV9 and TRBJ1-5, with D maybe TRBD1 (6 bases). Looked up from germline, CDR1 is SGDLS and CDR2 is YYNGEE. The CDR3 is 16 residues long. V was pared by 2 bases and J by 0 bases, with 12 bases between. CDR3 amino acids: CASSVTQGFSNQPQHF. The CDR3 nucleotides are TGTGCCAGCAGCGTCACACAGGGCTTTAGCAATCAGCCCCAGCATTTT.

CDR3 nucleotides: TGTGCCAGCAGCTTACAAGGGGGTGCTAATGAAAAACTGTTTTTT. Protein product: CASSLQGGANEKLFF. The chain combines TRBV13 with TRBJ1-4, with D tentatively TRBD1 (6 bases). The CDR3 loop spans 15 amino acids. Germline values: CDR1 PRHDT, CDR2 FYEKMQ (reference sequence). V lost 2 bases to trimming and J lost 3 bases, with 10 bases between them.

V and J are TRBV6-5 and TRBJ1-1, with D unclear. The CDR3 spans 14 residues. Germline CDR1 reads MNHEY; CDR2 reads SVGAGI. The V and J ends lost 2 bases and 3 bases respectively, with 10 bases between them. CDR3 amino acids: CASSYMSAYTEAFF. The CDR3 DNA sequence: TGTGCCAGCAGTTACATGAGCGCGTACACTGAAGCTTTCTTT.